The 19 T cell receptor beta chains below all came from one sample that was sequenced in a study of blood T cell repertoires in COVID-19. The repertoire was sequenced with immunoSEQ multiplex PCR; TCRdb's copy has only in-frame clones and lacks some. The table includes some 55,000 clones, 80% to 85% detected once. The sequenced material came from peripheral blood. The receptors originated from a woman aged 55 to 70 with acute or convalescent COVID-19.

A few counts support this clone. This chain links TRBV11-2 with TRBJ1-6; possible D gene TRBD1, 6 bases. From germline, CDR1 is SGHAT and CDR2 FQNNGV. There are 16 residues in the CDR3. Trimming stripped 5 bases from V and 8 bases from J, with 19 bases between. CDR3 in amino acids: CASSAPLQGVDSPLHF. CDR3 nucleotides: TGTGCCAGCAGCGCACCCTTACAGGGTGTAGATTCACCCCTCCACTTT.

This rearrangement joins TRBV18 to TRBJ1-1; maybe TRBD1 (6 bases). CDR3 size: 13 residues. CDR1 is KGHSH, CDR2 LQKENI, per germline. V was pared by 4 bases and J by 4 bases, with 10 bases between. The CDR3 DNA sequence: TGTGCCAGCTCACATAGGGGGGGCACTGAAGCTTTCTTT. Translation gives CASSHRGGTEAFF.

The chain couples TRBV11-2 to TRBJ2-7; D may be TRBD2 (6 bases). Trimming removed 6 bases at V and 0 bases at J, with 15 bases between. CDR1 and CDR2 from the germline V gene are SGHAT and FQNNGV. The CDR3 is 15 amino acids. The CDR3 reads CASRIPGLRSYEQYF. The DNA of the CDR3 is TGTGCCAGCAGGATTCCGGGACTCCGCTCCTACGAGCAGTACTTC. The full variable domain, its missing parts supplied by reference TRBV11-2 and TRBJ2-7, is EAGVAQSPRYKIIEKRQSVAFWCNPISGHATLYWYQQILGQGPKLLIQFQNNGVVDDSQLPKDRFSAERLKGVDSTLKIQPAKLEDSAVYLCASRIPGLRSYEQYFGPGTRLTVT.

The J gene is TRBJ1-1, the V gene TRBV19; 8 bases line up with TRBD1. With V trimmed by 6 bases and J by 1 base, 7 bases remained unmatched. This CDR3 spans 15 amino acids. Germline V gives CDR1 LNHDA, CDR2 SQIVND (reference sequence). CDR3 DNA sequence: TGTGCCAGTAGGACAATACAGGGGGGGAACACTGAAGCTTTCTTT. Protein product: CASRTIQGGNTEAFF.

The gene calls are TRBV27 and TRBJ1-2, with 9 nucleotides matching TRBD1. The germline V gene has CDR1 MNHEY and CDR2 SMNVEV (reference sequence). The junction had 2 bases not matched to a gene; V was cut back by 6 bases and J by 6 bases. The CDR3 extends over 12 amino acids. For the CDR3, the DNA is TGTGCCAGCAGGAGACAGGGGGATGGCTACACCTTC. Its protein product is CASRRQGDGYTF.

This chain joins TRBV5-4 and TRBJ1-5; D remains ambiguous. Germline V CDR1 and CDR2: SGHNT, YYREEE (reference sequence). Trimming pared 0 bases from V and 2 bases from J, leaving 9 bases between. This CDR3 region has 15 residues. The CDR3 nucleotides are TGTGCCAGCAGCTTGGCTGAACTGGGCAATCAGCCCCAGCATTTT. The encoded protein is CASSLAELGNQPQHF. Drawing the rest from reference TRBV5-4 and TRBJ1-5, the complete variable domain is ETGVTQSPTHLIKTRGQQVTLRCSSQSGHNTVSWYQQALGQGPQFIFQYYREEENGRGNFPPRFSGLQFPNYSSELNVNALELDDSALYLCASSLAELGNQPQHFGDGTRLSIL.

In its sample, this clone was seen a few times. The genes are TRBV3-1 (or the pseudogene TRBV3-2) and TRBJ2-3, with D maybe TRBD1 (6 bases). The germline V and J ends were trimmed by 0 bases and 9 bases, with 10 bases remaining between them. The CDR3 has 13 residues. Germline V CDR1 and CDR2: LGHDT, YNNKEL (reference sequence). This CDR3 reads CASSQDRQGTQYF. Here the CDR3 DNA reads TGTGCCAGCAGCCAAGATAGGCAGGGGACGCAGTATTTT.

V usage is TRBV19 and J usage is TRBJ2-1, with D possibly matching TRBD2 (5 bases). Germline CDR1 reads LNHDA; CDR2 reads SQIVND (reference sequence). This CDR3 spans 14 amino acids. Deletions cut 6 bases from V and 8 bases from J, with 17 bases between. CDR3: CASSTLGVPHEQFF. In DNA form, the CDR3 reads TGTGCCAGTAGCACCCTCGGGGTTCCCCATGAGCAGTTCTTC. The full variable domain, in which reference TRBV19 and TRBJ2-1 provide the parts outside the CDR3, is DGGITQSPKYLFRKEGQNVTLSCEQNLNHDAMYWYRQDPGQGLRLIYYSQIVNDFQKGDIAEGYSVSREKKESFPLTVTSAQKNPTAFYLCASSTLGVPHEQFFGPGTRLTVL.

The chain joins TRBV27 to TRBJ2-7, with 9 bases lining up with TRBD1. Germline V gives CDR1 MNHEY, CDR2 SMNVEV (reference sequence). V shed 3 bases, J shed 2 bases, and the junction held 5 bases outside the gene matches. This CDR3 has 15 residues. The CDR3 bases are TGTGCCAGCAGTTTCCGGACAGGGGTGCCCTACGAGCAGTACTTC. It specifies CASSFRTGVPYEQYF.

V and J are TRBV21-1 and TRBJ1-4; the table's D call, TRBD1, has no DNA check behind it. TRBV21-1 is a recognized pseudogene. The CDR3 runs 14 residues. CDR3 in amino acids: CASSRGQRNEKLFF. The CDR3 bases are TGTGCCAGCAGCAGAGGACAGAGAAATGAAAAACTGTTTTTT.

CDR3 sequence reads: CASSILGGQETQYF. CDR3 DNA: TGTGCCAGCAGCATTCTGGGGGGCCAAGAGACCCAGTACTTC. The V gene is TRBV7-8, the J gene TRBJ2-5; possible D gene TRBD2, 6 bases. Germline V gives CDR1 SGHVS, CDR2 FQNEAQ. V gave up 5 bases and J gave up 1 base, with 11 bases separating them. The CDR3 extends over 14 amino acids.

This chain links TRBV6-5 with TRBJ2-3; 9 bases map to TRBD2. The ends lost 11 bases at V and 8 bases at J; junction bases unmatched: 17. The CDR3 consists of 15 residues. From germline, CDR1 is MNHEY and CDR2 SVGAGI. CDR3 sequence (DNA): TGTGCCGTACGTGGTAGCGGGAGAAGATTGGGTACGCAGTATTTT. It is translated as CAVRGSGRRLGTQYF.

The chain carries TRBV7-2 and TRBJ2-2; 7 bases match TRBD2. The CDR3 has 16 amino acids. The V and J ends lost 5 bases and 4 bases, in that order; junction bases with no gene match: 10. The V gene's germline CDR1 is SGHTA and CDR2 FQGNSA. CDR3 loop: CASSKLSGGATGELFF. Here the CDR3 DNA reads TGTGCCAGCAGCAAGTTATCGGGGGGTGCCACCGGGGAGCTGTTTTTT.

The genes are TRBV6-6 and TRBJ1-4; 9 bases line up with TRBD1. Germline CDR1 is MNHNY and CDR2 is SVGAGI (reference sequence). This CDR3 comprises 13 residues. The junction had 4 bases not matched to a gene; V was cut back by 8 bases and J by 6 bases. CDR3 residues: CASGRTGDEKLFF. DNA of the CDR3: TGTGCCAGCGGCCGGACAGGGGATGAAAAACTGTTTTTT.

This chain joins TRBV9 and TRBJ2-7; D gene uncertain. Trimming left V 3 bases short and J 5 bases short, with 9 bases between. This CDR3 is built from 12 residues. Germline CDR1 is SGDLS and CDR2 is YYNGEE. The CDR3 spells CASSGLGHEQYF. The CDR3 DNA is TGTGCCAGCAGCGGACTGGGTCACGAGCAGTACTTC.

The rearrangement links TRBV6-4 to TRBJ2-3; 10 nucleotides match TRBD2. Germline V lookup: CDR1 MRHNA, CDR2 SNTAGT. J gave up 6 bases and V 6 bases, and 6 bases lay outside the gene matches. The CDR3 sequence is 14 residues long. This CDR3 is CASSLAGGRDTQYF. The CDR3 DNA sequence: TGTGCCAGCAGCTTAGCGGGGGGCCGGGATACGCAGTATTTT.

This clone has only one observation. The rearrangement joins TRBV2 to TRBJ2-1; perhaps TRBD1 as D (8 bases). The CDR3 is made up of 15 amino acids. From germline, CDR1 is SNHLY and CDR2 FYNNEI. The ends were cut back, 6 bases at V and 16 bases at J, with 28 bases in the middle. Here the CDR3 DNA reads TGTGCCAGCAGAGATTTCACGAGCGGTACAGGGGGGGAATTCTTC. Residues: CASRDFTSGTGGEFF.

The chain uses TRBV2 and TRBJ1-4, with 8 bases fitting TRBD1. This CDR3 region has 15 residues. Germline lookup yields CDR1 SNHLY and CDR2 FYNNEI. The trim removed 2 bases at V and 7 bases at J, leaving 6 bases unmatched. CDR3 nucleotide sequence: TGTGCCAGCAGTGAACGACAGGGGATGAGTGAAAAACTGTTTTTT. Protein sequence: CASSERQGMSEKLFF.

The rearrangement uses TRBV7-2 and TRBJ1-2; no definite D call. The CDR3 has 13 amino acids. V gave up 2 bases and J gave up 2 bases, with 6 bases separating them. Germline CDR1 and CDR2: SGHTA and FQGNSA. The CDR3 spells CASSLYGNYGYTF. The CDR3 DNA reads as TGTGCCAGCAGCTTATACGGGAACTATGGCTACACCTTC.